This entry lists 19 T cell receptor beta chains sequenced from one sample in a study of shared clonotypes between healthy human individuals. Only CD45RO-negative cells positively selected for CCR7 counted as naive CD8 cells, so terminally differentiated effector memory CD45RA+ cells were excluded. Some clones are missing from TCRdb's copy, which holds only in-frame ones; the method was immunoSEQ multiplex PCR. The sample shows around 1.9 million clones, roughly 95% of them seen only once. The sequenced sample consisted of naive CD8+ T cells from PBMCs. The receptors were gathered from a man aged 18 to 35 in good health. Some clones in this sample may be carry-over from other donors' samples.

The chain recombines TRBV10-3 with TRBJ1-5; no clear D gene. This CDR3 region has 13 residues. The ends were cut back, 0 bases at V and 11 bases at J, with 11 bases in the middle. In germline, CDR1 is ENHRY, CDR2 SYGVKD. This CDR3 reads CAISESTTRTQHF. CDR3 sequence (DNA): TGTGCCATCAGTGAGTCGACGACCCGAACCCAGCATTTT.

The gene calls are TRBV4-3 and TRBJ2-7, with D perhaps given as TRBD1 or TRBD2 (5 bases each). Trimming took 1 base from V and 1 from J, leaving 11 bases between them. CDR1 is LGHNA, CDR2 YSLEER, per germline. The CDR3 contains 15 residues. CDR3 region: CASSQALGESYEQYF. In DNA, the CDR3 is TGCGCCAGCAGCCAAGCACTGGGGGAGTCCTACGAGCAGTACTTC.

Note on this clone: The germline gene is not matched at one end of the junction; a read error may be the cause. The chain employs TRBV13 and TRBJ2-3; 10 positions agree with TRBD2. Looked up from germline, CDR1 is PRHDT and CDR2 is FYEKMQ (reference sequence). This CDR3 is 16 amino acids long. CDR3: CASSFWTSGPTYTQYF. The CDR3 coding sequence is TGTGCCAGCAGCTTCTGGACTAGCGGACCCACATATACGCAGTATTTT.

The chain combines TRBV11-2 with TRBJ2-5; no reliable D call. Between the trimmed V and J ends, which lost 5 bases and 3 bases, there was a span of 19 bases. The CDR3 runs to 16 residues. Germline V gives CDR1 SGHAT, CDR2 FQNNGV. Written as DNA, the CDR3 is TGTGCCAGCAGCCCTGGGCGGAGACCCTGGGAAGAGACCCAGTACTTC. This translates into CASSPGRRPWEETQYF. Full variable domain (outside the CDR3, taken from reference TRBV11-2 and TRBJ2-5): EAGVAQSPRYKIIEKRQSVAFWCNPISGHATLYWYQQILGQGPKLLIQFQNNGVVDDSQLPKDRFSAERLKGVDSTLKIQPAKLEDSAVYLCASSPGRRPWEETQYFGPGTRLLVL.

The chain employs TRBV27 and TRBJ2-1; 9 bases fit TRBD2. V gave up 2 bases and J gave up 2 bases; unmatched junction bases: 4. Germline-derived CDR1 and CDR2 are MNHEY and SMNVEV (reference sequence). This CDR3 is 16 amino acids long. CDR3 DNA sequence: TGTGCCAGCAGTTTAAGGGGCGGGAGGGCCTACAATGAGCAGTTCTTC. It yields the protein CASSLRGGRAYNEQFF.

The chain uses TRBV27 and TRBJ1-1; TRBD1 might be the D (5 bases). Germline V gives CDR1 MNHEY, CDR2 SMNVEV (reference sequence). Trimming pared 2 bases from V and 4 bases from J, leaving 14 bases between. The CDR3 totals 15 residues. The chain's CDR3 is CASSLPGTGSTEAFF. The CDR3 nucleotides are TGTGCCAGCAGTTTACCAGGGACTGGGAGCACTGAAGCTTTCTTT.

Concerning this clone: This sample also contains other DNA sequences that code for the same CDR3. V usage is TRBV5-1 and J usage is TRBJ2-7, with 7 bases lining up with TRBD1. Germline V lookup: CDR1 SGHRS, CDR2 YFSETQ. The CDR3 sequence is 14 residues long. The J segment lost 0 bases and the V segment lost 3 bases, leaving 3 bases of the junction unmatched. CDR3 amino acids: CASSSRDSSYEQYF. The DNA of the CDR3 is TGCGCCAGCAGCTCCCGGGACAGCTCCTACGAGCAGTACTTC.

This sequence joins TRBV10-3 and TRBJ2-6; D may correspond to TRBD1 or TRBD2 (6 bases each). Trimming cost V 6 bases and J 2 bases, with 14 bases left between them. CDR1 is ENHRY and CDR2 is SYGVKD in the germline V gene. The CDR3 sequence is 16 residues long. The CDR3 region is CAIRALGGAGANVLTF. The CDR3 bases are TGTGCCATCAGGGCGTTGGGGGGCGCTGGGGCCAACGTCCTGACTTTC.

This rearrangement joins TRBV27 to TRBJ2-7; TRBD1 matches at 7 bases. The junction had 18 bases not matched to a gene; V was cut back by 8 bases and J by 2 bases. The germline gives CDR1 MNHEY, CDR2 SMNVEV (reference sequence). The CDR3 loop spans 17 amino acids. The DNA for the CDR3 is TGTGCCAGCGGCCGTTACGCGGCTCAGGGGGTACCCTACGAGCAGTACTTC. Protein: CASGRYAAQGVPYEQYF.

The chain uses TRBV10-2 and TRBJ1-4; D ambiguous. CDR1 and CDR2 (germline): WSHSY, SAAADI. Trimming took off 6 bases at V and 0 bases at J, with 11 bases between the two ends. This CDR3 contains 15 residues. The CDR3 nucleotides are TGCGCCAGCAGCGTGGACCGTGCAACTAATGAAAAACTGTTTTTT. Translation gives CASSVDRATNEKLFF.

The chain uses TRBV5-6 and TRBJ2-3, with D unclear. Trimming removed 1 base from V and 6 bases from J, with 6 bases in between. The CDR3 runs 12 residues. Germline values: CDR1 SGHDT, CDR2 YYEEEE. The CDR3 region has the DNA TGTGCCAGCAGCTTGAGAAGGGATACGCAGTATTTT. It specifies CASSLRRDTQYF.

The J gene is TRBJ1-2, the V gene TRBV9; a weak D match, TRBD1 (5 bases). Germline assignment: CDR1 SGDLS and CDR2 YYNGEE. Trimming left V 1 base short and J 6 bases short, with 13 bases between. The CDR3 spans 14 residues. The DNA for the CDR3 is TGTGCCAGCAGCGTACCCGGACAAAAAGATGGCTACACCTTC. As protein: CASSVPGQKDGYTF.

The V call is TRBV15, the J call TRBJ2-7; the D is unclear. Germline V lookup: CDR1 LNHNV, CDR2 YYDKDF (reference sequence). The CDR3 extends over 14 amino acids. Trimming removed 3 bases at V and 5 bases at J, with 14 bases between. DNA for the CDR3: TGTGCCACCAGCAGTGGAAACAGTTTCCACGAGCAGTACTTC. Protein product: CATSSGNSFHEQYF.

The chain links TRBV7-9 to TRBJ2-7, with D hard to call. The V end was cut by 5 bases, the J end by 7 bases, with 18 bases between. Germline V lookup: CDR1 SEHNR, CDR2 FQNEAQ (reference sequence). The CDR3 consists of 14 residues. CDR3 in DNA: TGTGCCAGCAGCCTAATCCTCGGGTCCTGGGAGCAGTACTTC. It encodes CASSLILGSWEQYF.

The chain uses TRBV10-1 and TRBJ2-7; 9 bases are a match to TRBD1. The V gene's germline CDR1 is WNHNN and CDR2 SYGVQD (reference sequence). This CDR3 contains 18 residues. V was clipped by 3 bases and J by 4 bases; unmatched bases: 16. The CDR3 protein is CASSEGTGQGGSGYEQYF. CDR3 nucleotides: TGCGCCAGCAGTGAAGGGACAGGGCAGGGCGGGAGCGGGTACGAGCAGTACTTC.

This rearrangement joins TRBV12-2 to TRBJ2-3; the table gives TRBD2 as D, unverified against the DNA. TRBV12-2 constitutes a pseudogene. This CDR3 contains 15 residues. CDR3 DNA: TGTGCAAGTCGCCGACTAGCGGGATTTTTGGATACGCAGTATTTT. Amino acids: CASRRLAGFLDTQYF.

This clone has a single count. The rearrangement uses TRBV7-2 and TRBJ2-7; possibly TRBD2 for D (6 bases). The V and J ends lost 7 bases and 0 bases respectively, with 16 bases between them. Germline V lookup: CDR1 SGHTA, CDR2 FQGNSA. The CDR3 loop spans 15 amino acids. The DNA for the CDR3 is TGTGCCAGCAACGCGGGGATTCACAGCTCCTACGAGCAGTACTTC. It is translated as CASNAGIHSSYEQYF.

The chain is built from TRBV6-1 and TRBJ2-7; tentative D call: TRBD1 (5 bases). Trimming left V 4 bases short and J 4 bases short, with 8 bases between. The CDR3 runs 12 residues. Germline loops: CDR1 MNHNS, CDR2 SASEGT. In nucleotides, the CDR3 is TGTGCCAGCAGTGCGACAGTTTACGAGCAGTACTTC. It specifies CASSATVYEQYF.

The chain joins TRBV27 to TRBJ2-2; D unresolved. The length of the CDR3 is 14 residues. V lost 4 bases to trimming and J lost 6 bases, with 12 bases between them. Germline CDR1 and CDR2: MNHEY and SMNVEV (reference sequence). This chain's CDR3 is CASSSSTLPGELFF. The CDR3 DNA reads as TGTGCCAGCAGTTCGTCGACCCTCCCCGGGGAGCTGTTTTTT.